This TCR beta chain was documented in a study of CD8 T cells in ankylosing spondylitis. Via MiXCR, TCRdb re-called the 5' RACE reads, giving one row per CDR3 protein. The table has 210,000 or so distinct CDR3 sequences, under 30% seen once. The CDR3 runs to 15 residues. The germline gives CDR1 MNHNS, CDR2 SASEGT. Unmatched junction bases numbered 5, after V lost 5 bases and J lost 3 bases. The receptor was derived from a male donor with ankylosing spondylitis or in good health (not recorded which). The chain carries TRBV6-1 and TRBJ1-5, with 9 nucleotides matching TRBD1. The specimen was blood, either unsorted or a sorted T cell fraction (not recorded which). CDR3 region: CASSPTGGPNQPQHF. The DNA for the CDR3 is TGTGCCAGCAGTCCGACAGGGGGACCCAATCAGCCCCAGCATTTT.